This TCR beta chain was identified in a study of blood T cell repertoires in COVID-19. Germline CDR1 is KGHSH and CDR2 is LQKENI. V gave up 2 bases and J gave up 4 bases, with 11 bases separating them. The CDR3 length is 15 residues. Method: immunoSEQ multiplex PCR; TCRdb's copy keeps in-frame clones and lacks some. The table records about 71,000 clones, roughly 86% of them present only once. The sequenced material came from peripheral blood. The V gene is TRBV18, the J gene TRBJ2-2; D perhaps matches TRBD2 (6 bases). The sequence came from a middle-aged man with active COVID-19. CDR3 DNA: TGTGCCAGCTCACCAGGGCAGGGAGGCACCGGGGAGCTGTTTTTT. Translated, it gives CASSPGQGGTGELFF.